Below, one TCR beta chain is given with its context. Its cognate antigen is unknown. This CDR3 region has 21 residues. The J segment lost 0 bases and the V segment lost 2 bases, leaving 12 bases of the junction unmatched. Germline values: CDR1 SGHVS, CDR2 FQNEAQ. The data were obtained in a study of circulating and synovial CD4+ cells in juvenile arthritis. General study findings and limits: Measured synovium overlap likely understates the true shared repertoire. These repertoires were less diverse than bulk blood CD4 repertoires. These blood cells shared more CDR3 sequences with synovium than bulk blood.

Sequenced samples came from active juvenile idiopathic arthritis patients. Profiled with immunoSEQ multiplex PCR; TCRdb holds only in-frame clones, not every one. The sample contains tens of thousands of clones, about 93% of which appear only once. The receptor was isolated from a human donor with juvenile idiopathic arthritis. The sequenced sample consisted of CD4+ T cells from blood. The chain recombines TRBV7-8 with TRBJ2-1; 14 bases fit TRBD2. The CDR3 region has the DNA TGTGCCAGCAGCTTAACCCGACTAGCGGGAGGGACCTCTAGCTCCTACAATGAGCAGTTCTTC. As protein: CASSLTRLAGGTSSSYNEQFF. Based on the CDR3 plus reference TRBV7-8 and TRBJ2-1, the full variable domain is GAGVSQSPRYKVAKRGQDVALRCDPISGHVSLFWYQQALGQGPEFLTYFQNEAQLDKSGLPSDRFFAERPEGSVSTLKIQRTQQEDSAVYLCASSLTRLAGGTSSSYNEQFFGPGTRLTVL.